Below are 17 T cell receptor beta chains sequenced from a single sample in a study of CD8+CD57+ T cells in acquired aplastic anemia. Previously, flow cytometry had revealed CD8+CD57+ cell expansion in the patients chosen for sequencing. Using genomic DNA as the template, TCR beta VDJ and CDR3 profiling was carried out. TCRdb recomputed calls from the reads with MiXCR, one row per CDR3 protein. Altogether fewer than 250,000 distinct CDR3 sequences are present, about 44% being singletons, with the ten largest covering under 9%. Sequencing was carried out using sorted CD4+, CD8+, or CD8+CD57+ T cells (not recorded which) from PBMCs. These receptors were collected from a human donor with aplastic anemia.

As concerns this clonotype: A read error is likely, as this CDR3 ends without the conserved phenylalanine or tryptophan. It is unclear where the CDR3 begins or ends on the DNA, so no DNA is shown, and the CDR3 is as TCRdb lists it. The chain combines TRBV15 with TRBJ1-4; the table gives TRBD1 as D, unverified against the DNA. 11 amino acids form the CDR3, both terminal residues included. Germline CDR1 and CDR2: LNHNV and YYDKDF (reference sequence). CDR3 amino acids: CATSTPGQGVI.

This clonotype has a count of ten or more. The rearrangement joins TRBV14 to TRBJ2-7, with D perhaps matching TRBD1 (7 bases). Trimming removed 2 bases from V and 9 bases from J, with 23 bases in between. The CDR3 consists of 16 residues. Germline V lookup: CDR1 SGHDN, CDR2 FVKESK. DNA for the CDR3: TGTGCCAGCAGCCAACATCGGAGGGACAGCGTCTTTGGGCAGTACTTC. Translating gives CASSQHRRDSVFGQYF.

This clonotype occurred many times. J is TRBJ2-3 and V is TRBV7-2, with TRBD2 identical over 12 bases. CDR1 and CDR2 from the germline V gene are SGHTA and FQGNSA. J gave up 6 bases and V 4 bases, and 14 bases lay outside the gene matches. This CDR3 contains 18 residues. The DNA of the CDR3 is TGTGCCAGCAGCTCAAGCTGGACTAGCGGGGACCGTAGGGATACGCAGTATTTT. Protein sequence: CASSSSWTSGDRRDTQYF.

V gene TRBV19 combines with J gene TRBJ2-1; 7 bases fit TRBD1. From germline, CDR1 is LNHDA and CDR2 SQIVND (reference sequence). The CDR3 is 14 residues long. With 6 bases clipped from V and 5 bases from J, the junction kept 7 bases outside the gene matches. The CDR3 protein is CASRKQGNHNEQFF. Written as DNA, the CDR3 is TGTGCCAGTAGGAAACAGGGGAACCACAATGAGCAGTTCTTC. The whole variable domain, filled in from reference TRBV19 and TRBJ2-1, reads DGGITQSPKYLFRKEGQNVTLSCEQNLNHDAMYWYRQDPGQGLRLIYYSQIVNDFQKGDIAEGYSVSREKKESFPLTVTSAQKNPTAFYLCASRKQGNHNEQFFGPGTRLTVL.

This chain connects TRBV20-1 to TRBJ2-5; D gene unclear. The CDR3 loop spans 14 amino acids. Between the trimmed V and J ends, which lost 2 bases and 5 bases, there was a span of 15 bases. The germline V gene has CDR1 DFQATT and CDR2 SNEGSKA (reference sequence). The CDR3 reads CSARPVASSETQYF. In nucleotides, the CDR3 is TGCAGTGCTAGACCCGTGGCGAGCTCTGAGACCCAGTACTTC.

This clonotype has ten or more counts. V gene TRBV4-3 combines with J gene TRBJ1-4; no reliable D call. The germline V gene has CDR1 LGHNA and CDR2 YSLEER. Trimming cost V 1 base and J 5 bases, with 14 bases left between them. This CDR3 is 16 amino acids long. This chain's CDR3 is CASSQASEKLNEKLFF. The CDR3 coding sequence is TGCGCCAGCAGCCAAGCATCGGAAAAACTAAATGAAAAACTGTTTTTT.

The rearrangement links TRBV7-2 to TRBJ1-2, with unresolved D. CDR3 length: 14 amino acids. Germline CDR1 is SGHTA and CDR2 is FQGNSA. The V end was cut by 5 bases, the J end by 7 bases, with 17 bases between. CDR3 sequence (DNA): TGTGCCAGCAGCAGTCCGGGAACCATAGTTGGCTACACCTTC. Its protein is CASSSPGTIVGYTF.

The table lists this clonotype with many counts. V gene TRBV20-1 combines with J gene TRBJ2-1; 10 bases map to TRBD2. V lost 3 bases and J lost 6; bases outside the gene matches: 5. The germline CDR1 and CDR2 sequences are DFQATT and SNEGSKA (reference sequence). The CDR3 totals 14 residues. The CDR3 DNA is TGCAGTGCTAGCCCTAGCGGGAGTACCAATGAGCAGTTCTTC. It specifies CSASPSGSTNEQFF.

This chain links TRBV5-6 with TRBJ2-7; D gene uncertain. The CDR3 is made up of 15 amino acids. Germline CDR1 is SGHDT and CDR2 is YYEEEE. Trimming cost V 1 base and J 3 bases, with 14 bases left between them. CDR3 residues: CASSLSLKRGYEQYF. The CDR3 DNA sequence: TGTGCCAGCAGCTTGAGTTTGAAGAGAGGCTACGAGCAGTACTTC.

This clonotype was seen many times. The chain couples TRBV29-1 to TRBJ1-2; TRBD1 might be the D (6 bases). The germline V gene has CDR1 SQVTM and CDR2 ANQGSEA. This CDR3 comprises 15 residues. V lost 4 bases and J lost 7, with 22 bases in between. CDR3 in DNA: TGCAGCGTTGGGGGGCCAGGGGAGTTCTTAGGTGGCTACACCTTC. It specifies CSVGGPGEFLGGYTF.

The table lists this clonotype with many counts. The chain combines TRBV25-1 with TRBJ1-1; no reliable D call. This CDR3 has 13 amino acids. The V gene lost 4 bases and the J gene lost 1 base, with 7 bases spanning the gap. CDR1 and CDR2 from the germline V gene are MGHDK and SYGVNS. This CDR3 is CASSGQKNTEAFF. The DNA for the CDR3 is TGTGCCAGCAGTGGCCAGAAGAACACTGAAGCTTTCTTT.

This clonotype was seen repeatedly, ten times or more. This chain connects TRBV19 to TRBJ2-2; D not certain. The CDR3 runs to 12 residues. V lost 11 bases, J lost 3 bases, and 10 bases lay in between. The germline gives CDR1 LNHDA, CDR2 SQIVND (reference sequence). The CDR3 reads CAYKADTGELFF. As DNA, the CDR3 is TGTGCCTACAAGGCGGACACCGGGGAGCTGTTTTTT.

This clonotype appeared many times. The rearrangement joins TRBV2 to TRBJ2-3, with D uncertain. This CDR3 has 13 amino acids. Germline V lookup: CDR1 SNHLY, CDR2 FYNNEI. The V end was cut by 6 bases, the J end by 0 bases, with 7 bases between. The CDR3 loop reads CASSYQSTDTQYF. In nucleotides, the CDR3 is TGTGCCAGCAGCTATCAGAGCACAGATACGCAGTATTTT.

This clonotype has just a few counts. This chain links TRBV11-1 with TRBJ2-7; unclear D gene. The CDR3 totals 16 residues. Germline values: CDR1 SGHAT, CDR2 FQDESV (reference sequence). V lost 5 bases to trimming and J lost 0 bases, with 17 bases between them. CDR3 sequence (DNA): TGTGCCAGCAGCCACCCGACTGGCGAGAGCTCCTACGAGCAGTACTTC. It yields the protein CASSHPTGESSYEQYF.

The rearrangement links TRBV2 to TRBJ1-6; no clear D gene. Deletions cut 4 bases from V and 5 bases from J, with 9 bases between. The germline gives CDR1 SNHLY, CDR2 FYNNEI. This CDR3 is built from 14 residues. The CDR3 is CASSAGRDNSPLHF. The CDR3 DNA reads as TGTGCCAGCAGTGCCGGACGGGATAATTCACCCCTCCACTTT.

The chain employs TRBV4-3 and TRBJ2-6, with TRBD2 identical over 7 bases. The J segment lost 0 bases and the V segment lost 0 bases, leaving 5 bases of the junction unmatched. This CDR3 is built from 18 residues. Germline CDR1 reads LGHNA; CDR2 reads YSLEER. The CDR3, as DNA: TGCGCCAGCAGCCAAGACCAGGGAGGGAGCTCTGGGGCCAACGTCCTGACTTTC. Protein sequence: CASSQDQGGSSGANVLTF.

The rearrangement joins TRBV19 to TRBJ1-2, with D maybe TRBD1 (5 bases). V lost 8 bases to trimming and J lost 4 bases, with 8 bases between them. CDR3 length: 11 residues. Germline CDR1 reads LNHDA; CDR2 reads SQIVND (reference sequence). The CDR3 region is CASGDSYGYTF. The CDR3 bases are TGTGCCAGTGGGGACTCCTATGGCTACACCTTC.